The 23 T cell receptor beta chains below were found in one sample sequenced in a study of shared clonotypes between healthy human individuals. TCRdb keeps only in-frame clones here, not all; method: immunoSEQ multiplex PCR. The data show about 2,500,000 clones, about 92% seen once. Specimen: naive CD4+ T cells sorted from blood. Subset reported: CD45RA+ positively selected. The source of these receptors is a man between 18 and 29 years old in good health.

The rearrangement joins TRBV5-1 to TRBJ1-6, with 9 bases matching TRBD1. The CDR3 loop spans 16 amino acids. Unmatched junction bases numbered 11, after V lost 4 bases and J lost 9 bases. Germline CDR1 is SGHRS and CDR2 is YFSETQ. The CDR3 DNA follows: TGCGCCAGCAGCCCAGGACGGGACAGGGACTTTTCACCCCTCCACTTT. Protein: CASSPGRDRDFSPLHF.

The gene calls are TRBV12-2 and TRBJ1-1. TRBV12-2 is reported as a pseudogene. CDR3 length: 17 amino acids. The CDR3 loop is CASRLALGKGRNTEAFF. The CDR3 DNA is TGTGCAAGTCGCTTAGCGTTGGGGAAAGGAAGGAACACTGAAGCTTTCTTT.

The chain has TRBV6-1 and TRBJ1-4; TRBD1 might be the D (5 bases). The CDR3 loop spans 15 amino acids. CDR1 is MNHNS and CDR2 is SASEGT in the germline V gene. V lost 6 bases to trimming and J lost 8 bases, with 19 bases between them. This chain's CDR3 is CASRHNRDGFEKLFF. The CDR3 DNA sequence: TGTGCCAGCAGACACAACCGGGACGGGTTCGAAAAACTGTTTTTT.

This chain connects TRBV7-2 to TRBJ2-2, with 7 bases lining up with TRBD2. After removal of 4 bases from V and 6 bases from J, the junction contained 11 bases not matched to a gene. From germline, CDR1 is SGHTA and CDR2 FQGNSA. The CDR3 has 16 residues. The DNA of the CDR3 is TGTGCCAGCAGCTCTCATAGCGGGTTGAGTGCCGGGGAGCTGTTTTTT. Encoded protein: CASSSHSGLSAGELFF.

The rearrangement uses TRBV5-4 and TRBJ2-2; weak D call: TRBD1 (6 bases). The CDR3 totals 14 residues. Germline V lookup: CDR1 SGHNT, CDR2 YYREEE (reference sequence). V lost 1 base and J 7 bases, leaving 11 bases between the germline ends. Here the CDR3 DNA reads TGTGCCAGCAGCTTGCCAGGGGCGGACGGGGAGCTGTTTTTT. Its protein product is CASSLPGADGELFF.

Written as DNA, the CDR3 is TGTGCCAGCAGTTACTCGGCGACCGGGGGTCTCCGGTTCCAGTATTTT. Translating it yields CASSYSATGGLRFQYF. The chain recombines TRBV6-5 with TRBJ2-3; D possibly corresponds to TRBD2 (6 bases). There are 16 residues in the CDR3. Trimming cost V 0 bases and J 12 bases, with 22 bases left between them. In germline, CDR1 is MNHEY, CDR2 SVGAGI.

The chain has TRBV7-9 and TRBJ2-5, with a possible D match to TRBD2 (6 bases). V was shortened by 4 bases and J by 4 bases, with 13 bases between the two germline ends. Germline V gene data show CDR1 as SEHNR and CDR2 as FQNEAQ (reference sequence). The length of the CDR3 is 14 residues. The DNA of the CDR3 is TGTGCCAGCAGCTCCGGGGCGGGGTTAGAGACCCAGTACTTC. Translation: CASSSGAGLETQYF. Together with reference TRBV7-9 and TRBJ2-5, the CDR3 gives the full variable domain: DTGVSQNPRHKITKRGQNVTFRCDPISEHNRLYWYRQTLGQGPEFLTYFQNEAQLEKSRLLSDRFSAERPKGSFSTLEIQRTEQGDSAMYLCASSSGAGLETQYFGPGTRLLVL.

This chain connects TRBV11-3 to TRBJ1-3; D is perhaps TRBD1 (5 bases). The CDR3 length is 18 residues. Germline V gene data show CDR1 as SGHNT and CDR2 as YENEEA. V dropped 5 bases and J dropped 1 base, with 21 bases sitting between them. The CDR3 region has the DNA TGTGCCAGCAGCCTACCCTGGACTCGTGGGGCTTCTGGAAACACCATATATTTT. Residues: CASSLPWTRGASGNTIYF. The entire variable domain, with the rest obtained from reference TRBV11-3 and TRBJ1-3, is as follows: EAGVVQSPRYKIIEKKQPVAFWCNPISGHNTLYWYLQNLGQGPELLIRYENEEAVDDSQLPKDRFSAERLKGVDSTLKIQPAELGDSAVYLCASSLPWTRGASGNTIYFGEGSWLTVV.

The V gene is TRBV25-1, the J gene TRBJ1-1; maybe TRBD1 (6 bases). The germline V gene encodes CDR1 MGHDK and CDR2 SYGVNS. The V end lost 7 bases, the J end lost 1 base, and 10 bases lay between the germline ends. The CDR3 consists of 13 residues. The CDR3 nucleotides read TGTGCCAGCAAGGGGGGTACGAACACTGAAGCTTTCTTT. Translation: CASKGGTNTEAFF. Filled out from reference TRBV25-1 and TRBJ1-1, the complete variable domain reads EADIYQTPRYLVIGTGKKITLECSQTMGHDKMYWYQQDPGMELHLIHYSYGVNSTEKGDLSSESTVSRIRTEHFPLTLESARPSHTSQYLCASKGGTNTEAFFGQGTRLTVV.

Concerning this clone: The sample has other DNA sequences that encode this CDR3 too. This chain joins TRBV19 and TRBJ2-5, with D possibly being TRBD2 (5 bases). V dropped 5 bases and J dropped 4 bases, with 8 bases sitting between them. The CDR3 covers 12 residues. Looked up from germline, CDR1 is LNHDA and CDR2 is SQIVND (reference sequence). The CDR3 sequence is CASSPRGETQYF. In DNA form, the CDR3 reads TGTGCCAGTAGTCCCCGGGGAGAGACCCAGTACTTC.

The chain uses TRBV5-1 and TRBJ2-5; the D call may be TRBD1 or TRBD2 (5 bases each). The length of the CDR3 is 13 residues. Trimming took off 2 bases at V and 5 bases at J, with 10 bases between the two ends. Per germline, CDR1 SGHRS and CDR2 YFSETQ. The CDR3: CASSLGDAETQYF. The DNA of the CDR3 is TGCGCCAGCAGCTTAGGGGACGCGGAGACCCAGTACTTC.

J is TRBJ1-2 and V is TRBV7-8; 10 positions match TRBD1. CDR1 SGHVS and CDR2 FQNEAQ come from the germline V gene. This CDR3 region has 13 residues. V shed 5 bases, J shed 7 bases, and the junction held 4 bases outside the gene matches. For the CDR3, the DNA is TGTGCCAGCAGCCCAGACAGGGGGCCTGGCTACACCTTC. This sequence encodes CASSPDRGPGYTF.

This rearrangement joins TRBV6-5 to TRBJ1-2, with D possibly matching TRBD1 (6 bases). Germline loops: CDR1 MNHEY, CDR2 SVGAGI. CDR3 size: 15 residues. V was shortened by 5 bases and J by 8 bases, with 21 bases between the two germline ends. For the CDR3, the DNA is TGTGCCAGCAGTCCCCATGGACGGGGGGCGAAGGGCTACACCTTC. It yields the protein CASSPHGRGAKGYTF.

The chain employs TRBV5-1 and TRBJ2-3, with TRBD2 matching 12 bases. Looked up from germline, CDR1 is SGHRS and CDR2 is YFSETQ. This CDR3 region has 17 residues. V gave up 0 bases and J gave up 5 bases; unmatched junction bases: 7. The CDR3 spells CASSLVASGGAGDTQYF. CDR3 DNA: TGCGCCAGCAGCTTGGTGGCTAGCGGGGGGGCCGGAGATACGCAGTATTTT.

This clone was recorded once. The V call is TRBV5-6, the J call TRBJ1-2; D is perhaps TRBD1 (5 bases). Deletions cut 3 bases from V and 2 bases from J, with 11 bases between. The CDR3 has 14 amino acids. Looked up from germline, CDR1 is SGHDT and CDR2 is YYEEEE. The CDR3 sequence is CASSWGRRNYGYTF. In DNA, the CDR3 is TGTGCCAGCAGCTGGGGCAGGCGGAACTATGGCTACACCTTC.

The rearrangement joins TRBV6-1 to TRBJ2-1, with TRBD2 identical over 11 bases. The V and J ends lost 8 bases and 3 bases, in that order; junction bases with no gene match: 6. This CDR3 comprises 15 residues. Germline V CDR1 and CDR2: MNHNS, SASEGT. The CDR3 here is CASVRLAGGYNEQFF. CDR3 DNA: TGTGCCAGCGTGAGGCTAGCGGGGGGCTACAATGAGCAGTTCTTC.

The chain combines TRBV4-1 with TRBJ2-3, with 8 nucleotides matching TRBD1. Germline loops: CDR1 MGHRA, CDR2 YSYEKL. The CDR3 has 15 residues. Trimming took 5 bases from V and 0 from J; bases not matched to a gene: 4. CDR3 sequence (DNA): TGCGCCAGCAGCGCGACAGGGGCCAGCACAGATACGCAGTATTTT. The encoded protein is CASSATGASTDTQYF.

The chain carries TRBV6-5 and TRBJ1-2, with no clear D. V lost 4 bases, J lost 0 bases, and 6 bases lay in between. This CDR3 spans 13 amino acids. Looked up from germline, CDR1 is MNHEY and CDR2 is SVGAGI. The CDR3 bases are TGTGCCAGCAGTTCCACCCCTAACTATGGCTACACCTTC. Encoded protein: CASSSTPNYGYTF.

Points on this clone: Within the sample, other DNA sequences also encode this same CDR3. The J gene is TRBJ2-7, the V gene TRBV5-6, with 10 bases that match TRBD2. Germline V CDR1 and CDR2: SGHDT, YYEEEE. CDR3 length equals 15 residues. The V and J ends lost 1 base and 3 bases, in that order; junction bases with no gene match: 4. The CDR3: CASSLYPSGGYEQYF. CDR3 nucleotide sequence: TGTGCCAGCAGCTTGTATCCTAGCGGGGGCTACGAGCAGTACTTC.

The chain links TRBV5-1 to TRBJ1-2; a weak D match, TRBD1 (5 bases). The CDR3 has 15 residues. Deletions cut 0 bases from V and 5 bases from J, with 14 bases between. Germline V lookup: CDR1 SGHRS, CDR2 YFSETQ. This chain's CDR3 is CASSLGPPGLYGYTF. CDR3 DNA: TGCGCCAGCAGCTTGGGCCCCCCAGGGCTTTATGGCTACACCTTC.

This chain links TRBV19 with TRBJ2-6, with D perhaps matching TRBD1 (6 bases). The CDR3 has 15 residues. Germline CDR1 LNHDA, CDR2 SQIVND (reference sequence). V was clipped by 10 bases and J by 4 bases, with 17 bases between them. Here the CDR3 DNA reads TGTGCCACCGGGGACACCGAGTTGGGGGCCAACGTCCTGACTTTC. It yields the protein CATGDTELGANVLTF.

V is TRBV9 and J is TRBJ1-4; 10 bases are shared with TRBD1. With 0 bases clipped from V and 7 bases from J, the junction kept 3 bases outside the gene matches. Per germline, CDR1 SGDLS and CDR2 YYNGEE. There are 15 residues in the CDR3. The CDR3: CASSVGQGAVEKLFF. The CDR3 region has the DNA TGTGCCAGCAGCGTAGGACAGGGGGCTGTTGAAAAACTGTTTTTT.

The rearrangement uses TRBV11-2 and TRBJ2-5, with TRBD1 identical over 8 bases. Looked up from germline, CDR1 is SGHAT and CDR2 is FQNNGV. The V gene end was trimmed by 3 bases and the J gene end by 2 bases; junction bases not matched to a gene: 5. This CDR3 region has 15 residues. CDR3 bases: TGTGCCAGCAGCTTCCAGGGGGCGGCTCAAGAGACCCAGTACTTC. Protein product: CASSFQGAAQETQYF. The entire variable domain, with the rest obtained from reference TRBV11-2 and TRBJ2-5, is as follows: EAGVAQSPRYKIIEKRQSVAFWCNPISGHATLYWYQQILGQGPKLLIQFQNNGVVDDSQLPKDRFSAERLKGVDSTLKIQPAKLEDSAVYLCASSFQGAAQETQYFGPGTRLLVL.